This T cell receptor (beta chain) was captured by sequencing in a study of blood T cell repertoires in COVID-19. TCRdb keeps only in-frame clones here, not all; method: immunoSEQ multiplex PCR. In the table there are fewer than 400,000 clones, less than 85% of which are singletons. V lost 6 bases and J 5 bases, leaving 6 bases between the germline ends. Germline-derived CDR1 and CDR2 are SGHDT and YYEEEE. There are 10 residues in the CDR3. Source material: PBMCs or T cells enriched from blood (not recorded which). This TCR was recovered from a woman aged 25 to 39 who had been exposed to COVID-19. This rearrangement joins TRBV5-6 to TRBJ2-7; D is unclear. Here the CDR3 DNA reads TGTGCCAGCACGGTCCACGAGCAGTACTTC. It is translated as CASTVHEQYF. The full variable domain, its missing parts supplied by reference TRBV5-6 and TRBJ2-7, is DAGVTQSPTHLIKTRGQQVTLRCSPKSGHDTVSWYQQALGQGPQFIFQYYEEEERQRGNFPDRFSGHQFPNYSSELNVNALLLGDSALYLCASTVHEQYFGPGTRLTVT.